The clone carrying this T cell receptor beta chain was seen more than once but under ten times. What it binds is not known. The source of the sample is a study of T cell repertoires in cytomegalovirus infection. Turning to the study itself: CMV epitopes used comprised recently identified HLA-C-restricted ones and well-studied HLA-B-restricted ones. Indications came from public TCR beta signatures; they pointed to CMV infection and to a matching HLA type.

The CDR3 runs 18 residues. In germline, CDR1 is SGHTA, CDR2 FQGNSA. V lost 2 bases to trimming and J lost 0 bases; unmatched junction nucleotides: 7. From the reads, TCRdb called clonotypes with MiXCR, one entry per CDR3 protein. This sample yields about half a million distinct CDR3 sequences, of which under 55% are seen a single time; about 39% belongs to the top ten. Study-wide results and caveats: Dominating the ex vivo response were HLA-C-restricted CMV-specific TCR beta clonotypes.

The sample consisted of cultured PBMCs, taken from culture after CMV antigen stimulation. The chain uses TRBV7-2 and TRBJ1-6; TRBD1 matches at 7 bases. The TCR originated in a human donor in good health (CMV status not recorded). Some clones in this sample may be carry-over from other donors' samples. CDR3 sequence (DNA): TGTGCCAGCAGCTTACGACAGGGTTTAAGCTCCTATAATTCACCCCTCCACTTT. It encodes CASSLRQGLSSYNSPLHF.